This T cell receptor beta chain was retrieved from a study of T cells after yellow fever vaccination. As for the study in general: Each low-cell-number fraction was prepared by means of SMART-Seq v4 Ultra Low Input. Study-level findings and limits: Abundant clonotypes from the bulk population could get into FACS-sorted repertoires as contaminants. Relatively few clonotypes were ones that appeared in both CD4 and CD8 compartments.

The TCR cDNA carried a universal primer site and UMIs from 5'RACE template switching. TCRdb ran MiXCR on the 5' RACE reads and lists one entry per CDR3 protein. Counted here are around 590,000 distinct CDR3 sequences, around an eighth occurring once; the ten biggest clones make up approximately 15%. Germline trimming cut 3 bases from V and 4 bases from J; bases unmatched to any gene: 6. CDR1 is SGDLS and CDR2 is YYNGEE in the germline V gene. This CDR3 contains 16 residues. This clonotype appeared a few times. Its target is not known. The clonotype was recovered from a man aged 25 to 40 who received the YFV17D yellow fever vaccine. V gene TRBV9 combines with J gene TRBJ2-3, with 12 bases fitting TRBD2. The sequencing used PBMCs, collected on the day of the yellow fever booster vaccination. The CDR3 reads CASSARLAGVADTQYF. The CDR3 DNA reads TGTGCCAGCAGCGCGAGACTAGCGGGAGTGGCAGATACGCAGTATTTT.